One and the same sample provided the 20 T cell receptor beta chains below, sequenced in a study of shared clonotypes between healthy human individuals. The protocol was immunoSEQ multiplex PCR, while the TCRdb copy is restricted to in-frame clones and leaves out a portion. The sample records fewer than 2.5 million clones, 80% to 95% being singletons. The specimen was naive CD4+ T cells from PBMCs. Subset described: CD45RA+ positively selected. The receptors originated from a man aged 18 to 35 in good health. Some clones in this sample may be carry-over from other donors' samples.

The rearrangement joins TRBV7-8 to TRBJ2-7; D perhaps matches TRBD2 (5 bases). Trimming took off 3 bases at V and 2 bases at J, with 14 bases between the two ends. Germline assignment: CDR1 SGHVS and CDR2 FQNEAQ. The CDR3 extends over 15 amino acids. The CDR3 is CASSFPRTGTYEQYF. The CDR3 DNA sequence: TGTGCCAGCAGCTTTCCCCGGACTGGGACCTACGAGCAGTACTTC.

The chain links TRBV5-5 to TRBJ1-3, with unresolved D. Germline V gene data show CDR1 as SGHKS and CDR2 as YYEKEE (reference sequence). The V and J ends lost 0 bases and 0 bases respectively, with 13 bases between them. This CDR3 spans 17 amino acids. CDR3 nucleotides: TGTGCCAGCAGCTTGGTTTCCAGAACAAGCTCTGGAAACACCATATATTTT. It specifies CASSLVSRTSSGNTIYF.

The genes are TRBV11-2 and TRBJ2-7; the D is unclear. CDR1 and CDR2 (germline): SGHAT, FQNNGV. Trimming took 5 bases from V and 7 from J, leaving 12 bases between them. The CDR3 sequence is 12 residues long. The CDR3 protein is CASSPPGGEQYF. CDR3 sequence (DNA): TGTGCCAGCAGCCCACCGGGCGGTGAGCAGTACTTC.

The gene calls are TRBV11-1 and TRBJ2-2; 8 nucleotides align to TRBD1. The CDR3 contains 17 residues. Germline-derived CDR1 and CDR2 are SGHAT and FQDESV (reference sequence). Germline trimming cut 2 bases from V and 3 bases from J; bases unmatched to any gene: 8. The CDR3 DNA reads as TGTGCCAGCAGCTTAACAGGGGCAGGGGGCTACACCGGGGAGCTGTTTTTT. Translating it yields CASSLTGAGGYTGELFF.

The chain recombines TRBV7-9 with TRBJ2-1; TRBD2 matches 13 bases. The V gene end was trimmed by 7 bases and the J gene end by 9 bases; junction bases not matched to a gene: 12. The CDR3 is 16 residues long. The germline V gene has CDR1 SEHNR and CDR2 FQNEAQ (reference sequence). The CDR3 loop is CASTPGLAGESGEQFF. DNA for the CDR3: TGTGCCAGCACCCCCGGACTAGCGGGAGAGTCGGGTGAGCAGTTCTTC.

The genes are TRBV4-1 and TRBJ1-2; no reliable D call. Trimming took 0 bases from V and 0 from J, leaving 8 bases between them. Germline V gene data show CDR1 as MGHRA and CDR2 as YSYEKL. CDR3 length: 15 residues. CDR3 sequence reads: CASSQDPRSNYGYTF. Written as DNA, the CDR3 is TGCGCCAGCAGCCAAGACCCAAGATCTAACTATGGCTACACCTTC.

V gene TRBV7-6 combines with J gene TRBJ2-2, with 10 positions matching TRBD2. J gave up 5 bases and V 8 bases, and 8 bases lay outside the gene matches. CDR3 length: 15 amino acids. Per germline, CDR1 SGHVS and CDR2 FNYEAQ. CDR3 DNA: TGTGCCAGCGCCTCTAGCGGGAGAGGAACCGGGGAGCTGTTTTTT. It codes for CASASSGRGTGELFF.

The CDR3 is CAINGGTGSTYEQYF. The CDR3 DNA follows: TGTGCCATCAATGGGGGGACGGGTTCGACCTACGAGCAGTACTTC. The chain joins TRBV10-3 to TRBJ2-7, with D perhaps matching TRBD2 (6 bases). Germline-derived CDR1 and CDR2 are ENHRY and SYGVKD. V was shortened by 7 bases and J by 2 bases, with 18 bases between the two germline ends. The CDR3 totals 15 residues.

Worth noting for this clone: The sample contains more than one DNA sequence encoding this CDR3. The V and J genes are TRBV5-1 and TRBJ1-1; a possible D gene is TRBD1 (6 bases). The length of the CDR3 is 15 residues. Trimming stripped 0 bases from V and 4 bases from J, with 13 bases between. Germline CDR1 and CDR2: SGHRS and YFSETQ. CDR3: CASSLEGRGATEAFF. CDR3 coding DNA: TGCGCCAGCAGCTTGGAGGGGCGGGGGGCCACTGAAGCTTTCTTT.

About this clone itself: At one end, the junction sequence differs from germline, possibly due to a read error. This chain uses TRBV27 with TRBJ2-3; 11 bases agree with TRBD2. The CDR3 has 16 residues. Germline CDR1 and CDR2: MNHEY and SMNVEV (reference sequence). The CDR3 reads CASSSPGTSGFDTRYF. In DNA, the CDR3 is TGTGCCAGCAGTTCCCCCGGGACTAGCGGATTTGATACGCGGTATTTT.

This chain uses TRBV7-6 with TRBJ2-3; D gene unclear. Trimming stripped 1 base from V and 2 bases from J, with 13 bases between. Germline loops: CDR1 SGHVS, CDR2 FNYEAQ. CDR3 length: 16 residues. The CDR3 coding sequence is TGTGCCAGCAGCTTAGGTTTCGGGCAGTTCACAGATACGCAGTATTTT. It yields the protein CASSLGFGQFTDTQYF.

This clone was counted a single time. The chain links TRBV5-8 to TRBJ1-4; 8 nucleotides align to TRBD1. The CDR3 sequence is 14 residues long. Germline CDR1 reads SGHTS; CDR2 reads YDEGEE. V was clipped by 4 bases and J by 7 bases; unmatched bases: 6. This CDR3 is CASSLGQGGEKLFF. The CDR3 DNA reads TGTGCCAGCAGCCTCGGACAGGGCGGTGAAAAACTGTTTTTT.

The chain links TRBV14 to TRBJ1-2; D is unclear. Between the trimmed V and J ends, which lost 1 base and 4 bases, there was a span of 7 bases. CDR3 length equals 13 residues. From germline, CDR1 is SGHDN and CDR2 FVKESK. This chain's CDR3 is CASSQGVGYGYTF. The DNA of the CDR3 is TGTGCCAGCAGCCAAGGGGTAGGCTATGGCTACACCTTC.

The genes are TRBV6-1 and TRBJ2-3; 11 bases align to TRBD1. Germline values: CDR1 MNHNS, CDR2 SASEGT. The CDR3 loop spans 14 amino acids. With V trimmed by 6 bases and J by 7 bases, 6 bases remained unmatched. CDR3 sequence (DNA): TGTGCCAGCAGCGCGGACAGGGGGCGATATACGCAGTATTTT. Amino acids: CASSADRGRYTQYF.

The CDR3 DNA is TGCAGCGTTGTCGGGGTGAACACTGAAGCTTTCTTT. Protein product: CSVVGVNTEAFF. The gene calls are TRBV29-1 and TRBJ1-1; no definite D call. With 4 bases removed from V and 0 bases from J, the gap between germline ends came to 6 bases. The CDR3 totals 12 residues. Germline lookup yields CDR1 SQVTM and CDR2 ANQGSEA.

This chain connects TRBV11-2 to TRBJ2-7; no clear D. V was trimmed by 2 bases and J by 1 base, leaving 12 bases between them. This CDR3 is 15 amino acids long. Germline V gene lookup returns CDR1 SGHAT and CDR2 FQNNGV. Here the CDR3 reads CASSLSVGPSYEQYF. As DNA, the CDR3 is TGTGCCAGCAGCTTAAGTGTAGGACCTTCCTACGAGCAGTACTTC.

This clone was seen a single time. The genes are TRBV10-1 and TRBJ2-5; unclear D gene. With 3 bases removed from V and 4 bases from J, the gap between germline ends came to 9 bases. CDR1 WNHNN and CDR2 SYGVQD come from the germline V gene (reference sequence). The CDR3 covers 13 residues. This CDR3 reads CASSDGPRETQYF. As DNA, the CDR3 is TGCGCCAGCAGTGATGGGCCAAGAGAGACCCAGTACTTC.

CDR3 nucleotide sequence: TGTGCCAGCTCACCACAGACAGGGGGCGCGTACGAGCAGTACTTC. It translates to CASSPQTGGAYEQYF. The chain joins TRBV18 to TRBJ2-7, with 10 bases that match TRBD1. Germline V gene data show CDR1 as KGHSH and CDR2 as LQKENI. Germline trimming cut 1 base from V and 4 bases from J; bases unmatched to any gene: 4. The CDR3 consists of 15 residues.

The rearrangement uses TRBV6-1 and TRBJ1-5; D is unclear. Looked up from germline, CDR1 is MNHNS and CDR2 is SASEGT. This CDR3 has 15 residues. V dropped 8 bases and J dropped 9 bases, with 23 bases sitting between them. The CDR3 spells CASAQYNLTGRPQHF. The DNA for the CDR3 is TGTGCCAGCGCCCAATACAATTTAACGGGAAGGCCCCAGCATTTT.

This clone appeared a few times. This chain uses TRBV6-1 with TRBJ1-5; no clear D. The CDR3 runs to 14 residues. Germline loops: CDR1 MNHNS, CDR2 SASEGT. The V end lost 4 bases, the J end lost 2 bases, and 9 bases lay between the germline ends. The CDR3 region is CASSVEHGNQPQHF. The CDR3 region has the DNA TGTGCCAGCAGTGTGGAACACGGCAATCAGCCCCAGCATTTT.